The clone carrying this T cell receptor beta chain has a handful of counts. This specimen comes from a study of sequential checkpoint blockade in melanoma. Repertoires were generated with immunoSEQ multiplex PCR, while TCRdb's copy carries only in-frame clones and drops some. The table has more than 6,000 clones, roughly 50% seen once. Treatment indicated: randomized to nivolumab then ipilimumab (arm A) or the reverse (arm B). V was pared by 1 base and J by 6 bases, with 19 bases between. This CDR3 has 16 amino acids. Germline V gene sequence: CDR1 LGHNA, CDR2 YSLEER. V is TRBV4-3 and J is TRBJ2-7; tentatively, D is TRBD1 (6 bases). The source material was CD8+ T cells sorted from blood (inferred from file names), sampled from a patient given nivolumab and ipilimumab in sequence. The TCR sequence derives from a human patient with melanoma. Some clones in this sample may be carry-over from other donors' samples. CDR3 coding DNA: TGCGCCAGCAGCCAAGGAACTGGGGGCCGGATGTCCGAGCAGTACTTC. Translating gives CASSQGTGGRMSEQYF.